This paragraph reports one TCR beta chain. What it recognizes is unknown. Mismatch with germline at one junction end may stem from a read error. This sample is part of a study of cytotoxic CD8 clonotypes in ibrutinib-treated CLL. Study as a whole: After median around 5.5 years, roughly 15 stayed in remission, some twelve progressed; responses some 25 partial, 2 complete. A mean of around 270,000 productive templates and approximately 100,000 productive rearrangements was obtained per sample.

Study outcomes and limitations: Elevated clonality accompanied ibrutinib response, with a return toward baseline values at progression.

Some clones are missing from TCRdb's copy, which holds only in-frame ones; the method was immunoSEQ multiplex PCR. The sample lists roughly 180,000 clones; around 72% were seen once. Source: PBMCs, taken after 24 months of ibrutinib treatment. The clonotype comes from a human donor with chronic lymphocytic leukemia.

The CDR3 sequence: CASSLSGRGTDTQCF. The DNA for the CDR3 is TGTGCCAGCAGCCTTAGCGGGAGGGGCACAGATACGCAGTGTTTT. The genes are TRBV5-4 and TRBJ2-3; 11 nucleotides align to TRBD2. CDR1 is SGHNT, CDR2 YYREEE, per germline (reference sequence). This CDR3 has 15 amino acids.